This T cell receptor beta chain was captured by sequencing in a study of shared clonotypes between healthy human individuals (dated by TCRdb to about 2020). Background for the entire study: The cohort included three men and a couple of women between 18 and 49 years of age. To increase sequencing depth and limit assay-specific biases, TCR repertoire library preparation and sequencing were carried out by different laboratories using diverse techniques. Per donor, three plates each were used for CD4 naive and CD4 memory, two for CD8 naive, and one for CD8 memory. To estimate repertoire size and how much clonotype sharing occurs between individuals, the study deeply sequenced the blood TCR repertoires of about 5 healthy adults. Each donor's leukapheresis produced roughly between roughly 0.9 and 8.9 billion PBMCs. Broad study findings and their caveats: Compared with non-shared clonotypes, the clonotypes found in all four sorted-subset donors had higher generation probabilities. Sampling was restricted to blood, and TCR repertoires in tissue are likely to differ from TCR repertoires in blood. Rarefaction of sorted-subset datasets indicated incomplete sequencing despite the large sequencing depth. Across a handful of donors, around 5.4% of naive CD4, approximately 4% of naive CD8, around 2.5% of memory CD4, and under 0.45% of memory CD8 clonotypes were shared. Pairwise subsampling indicated that sequencing depth was expected to affect the degree of clonotype sharing among donors. Larger estimated clonotype richness was generally found for naive subsets than for memory subsets. Because the study included a small number of donors, the genetic and exposure-history diversity represented was limited.

On this clone itself: The clone's antigen remains unknown. It has no much larger one-base neighbor in the sample; base qualities were not kept.

Using the deep immunoSEQ assay, multiplex PCR amplified TCR CDR3 regions from genomic DNA. For each cell subset, the extracted genomic DNA was distributed evenly across all wells of several immunoSEQ 96-well plates, and each plate served as one replicate. For sorted subsets, approximately 200 ng of genomic DNA, equivalent to some 33,000 T cell genomes, went into each replicate PCR. Purified libraries were measured with a Qubit 3.0 fluorometer, size-checked on a Bioanalyzer 2100, and measured again with the KAPA Library Quantification kit. Every immunoSEQ 96-well plate was sequenced on a dedicated single-read 150-cycle Illumina NextSeq 550 flow cell. In the paper's pipeline: The immunoSEQ output contained only junctional sequences without quality scores, so filtering could not match that applied to full-length reads. Sequences were annotated with PyIR, a Python wrapper for IgBLAST v1.9, using IMGT germline references to assign V/J genes and CDR3. Reads were filtered out if the reads had weak V/J assignments (E-value above 1e-6), no CDR3, stop codons, out-of-frame junctions, or ambiguous translated residues. A V3J clonotype was defined by an identical inferred V gene, J gene, and CDR3 amino acid sequence. The percentage overlap between two repertoires was calculated by dividing the number of shared unique clonotypes by the size of the smaller repertoire. Three approaches were used to assess repertoire richness: RTK rarefaction, the Chao1 estimator, and Recon v2.1 estimates of unobserved clonotypes. Generation probabilities for all TCRbeta clonotypes obtained by the gDNA method from a handful of donors were computed using OLGA. The source is immuneACCESS, and TCRdb retained only in-frame sequences with V and J called. Part of the clones is not carried over; for the studies checked, unresolved V genes explain less than half of this, and the remainder is unexplained. V and J calls and clone size follow that table, whereas D and trimming were derived from the DNA. Here the sample has about 2.4 million clones; 93% occur a single time. The ten most abundant clones make up about 0.34% of the sample.

V gives up 5 bases and J gives up 8 bases, and the segment between their germline ends measures 13 bases. CDR3 length: 13 amino acids, cysteine to phenylalanine. Only the CDR3 region is kept as DNA, spanning 39 bases read in frame from base 1. CDR1 and CDR2 are read off the germline V gene (reference sequence) as SEHNR and FQNEAQ. The donors were healthy, HIV-negative adults who had no recently reported acute infections or vaccinations. Only Caucasian adults living in Nashville, Tennessee, USA were represented among the donors. CD4+ T cells were enriched by magnetic negative selection, after which naive cells were positively selected on CD45RA and the negative fraction was taken as the memory subset. Blood was obtained by leukapheresis, after which PBMCs were separated by Ficoll-Histopaque density gradient centrifugation and cryopreserved in liquid nitrogen vapor phase. Analytical flow cytometry was used to check the purity and quantity of every magnetically sorted T cell population. Genomic DNA was isolated from each sorted fraction and quantified by UV absorbance on a Nanodrop 2000c.

The V and J genes are TRBV7-9 and TRBJ2-1; no D gene can be assigned with confidence. The TCR sequence derives from a man aged 18 to 29 in good health. Some clones in this sample may be carry-over from other donors' samples. The sequencing sample was made of naive CD4+ T cells from PBMCs. In light of the paper, this sample's cell subset or site label describes: CD45RA+ positively selected. The CDR3 reads as follows: CASSPKIEDEQFF. The DNA sequence reads TGTGCCAGCAGCCCGAAAATAGAGGATGAGCAGTTCTTC. Reference TRBV7-9 and TRBJ2-1 proteins supply the regions before and after the CDR3; the full variable domain is: DTGVSQNPRHKITKRGQNVTFRCDPISEHNRLYWYRQTLGQGPEFLTYFQNEAQLEKSRLLSDRFSAERPKGSFSTLEIQRTEQGDSAMYLCASSPKIEDEQFFGPGTRLTVL.